A single sample gave rise to the 5 T cell receptor beta chains below, sequenced in a study of beta chain features in type 1 diabetes (dated 2018 in TCRdb). Libraries were built with the immunoSEQ multiplex PCR assay. The entire isolated RNA was reverse transcribed using the High Capacity cDNA Reverse Transcription Kit, and thus expressed TCRB transcripts were sequenced. This is the immuneACCESS table as TCRdb keeps it, with only in-frame sequences that have V and J called. A part of the clones is gone; compared with another copy, unresolved V genes explain less than half, and the rest is unexplained. This sample holds about 900,000 clones; roughly 15% were observed only once. Jointly, the top ten make up about 0.025% of the sample. The sequencing sample was made of naive CD4+ T cells from blood. Per the publication, the cell subset or site label means: true naive CD4+ T cells. The receptors here all came from a woman younger than 35 in good health.

The rearrangement links TRBV7-2 to TRBJ2-3; 8 bases are shared with TRBD2. The length of the CDR3 is 16 residues. Per the germline V gene, CDR1 is SGHTA and CDR2 is FQGNSA. The ends lost 5 bases at V and 6 bases at J; junction bases unmatched: 13. The CDR3 nucleotides are TGTGCCAGCAGCCTCGCCCCACCGGGAGGGCCGGATACGCAGTATTTT. Its protein is CASSLAPPGGPDTQYF.

This chain connects TRBV19 to TRBJ1-5; 7 bases are a match to TRBD1. CDR1 and CDR2 (germline): LNHDA, SQIVND (reference sequence). V trimming: 2 bases; J trimming: 6 bases; junction bases outside the gene matches: 4. The length of the CDR3 is 14 residues. The DNA of the CDR3 is TGTGCCAGTAGTATATGGACAGGATTTCAGCCCCAGCATTTT. Protein sequence: CASSIWTGFQPQHF.

The table lists this clone with a few counts. J is TRBJ2-6 and V is TRBV27, with D perhaps TRBD2 (6 bases). This CDR3 has 16 residues. The germline V gene has CDR1 MNHEY and CDR2 SMNVEV (reference sequence). Trimming cost V 5 bases and J 0 bases, with 11 bases left between them. The CDR3 here is CASSPRGSSGANVLTF. CDR3 in DNA: TGTGCCAGCAGTCCACGGGGGAGCTCTGGGGCCAACGTCCTGACTTTC. Combining the CDR3 with reference TRBV27 and TRBJ2-6 gives the whole variable domain EAQVTQNPRYLITVTGKKLTVTCSQNMNHEYMSWYRQDPGLGLRQIYYSMNVEVTDKGDVPEGYKVSRKEKRNFPLILESPSPNQTSLYFCASSPRGSSGANVLTFGAGSRLTVL.

This clone was counted between two and nine times. This sequence joins TRBV7-9 and TRBJ2-6; possibly TRBD2 for D (5 bases). CDR3 length: 17 amino acids. CDR1 is SEHNR and CDR2 is FQNEAQ in the germline V gene (reference sequence). With 7 bases removed from V and 1 base from J, the gap between germline ends came to 17 bases. The CDR3 nucleotides read TGTGCCAGCAATCATCCGGGAAGCCCGTCTGGGGCCAACGTCCTGACTTTC. Amino acid sequence: CASNHPGSPSGANVLTF.

This clone was observed a few times. This sequence joins TRBV5-4 and TRBJ2-7; D remains unclear. Germline assignment: CDR1 SGHNT and CDR2 YYREEE (reference sequence). The CDR3 spans 13 residues. V was pared by 4 bases and J by 0 bases, with 8 bases between. Here the CDR3 reads CASSPLPSYEQYF. CDR3 DNA sequence: TGTGCCAGCAGCCCTTTGCCCTCCTACGAGCAGTACTTC.